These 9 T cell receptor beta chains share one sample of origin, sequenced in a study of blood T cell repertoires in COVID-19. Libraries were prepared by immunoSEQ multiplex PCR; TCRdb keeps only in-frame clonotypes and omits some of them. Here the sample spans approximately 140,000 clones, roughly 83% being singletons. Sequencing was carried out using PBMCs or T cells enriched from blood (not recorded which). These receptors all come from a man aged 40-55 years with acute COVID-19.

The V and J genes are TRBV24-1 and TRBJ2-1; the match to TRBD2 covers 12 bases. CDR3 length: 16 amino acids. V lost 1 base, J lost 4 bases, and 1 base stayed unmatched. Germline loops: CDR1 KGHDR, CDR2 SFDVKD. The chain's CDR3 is CATSDFGLAGYNEQFF. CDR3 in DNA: TGTGCCACCAGTGATTTCGGACTAGCGGGGTACAATGAGCAGTTCTTC.

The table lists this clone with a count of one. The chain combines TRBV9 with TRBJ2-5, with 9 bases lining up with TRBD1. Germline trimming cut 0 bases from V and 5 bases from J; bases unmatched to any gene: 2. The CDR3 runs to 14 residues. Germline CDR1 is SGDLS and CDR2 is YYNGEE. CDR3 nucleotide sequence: TGTGCCAGCAGCGTAGGGGACAGGGTTGAGACCCAGTACTTC. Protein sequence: CASSVGDRVETQYF.

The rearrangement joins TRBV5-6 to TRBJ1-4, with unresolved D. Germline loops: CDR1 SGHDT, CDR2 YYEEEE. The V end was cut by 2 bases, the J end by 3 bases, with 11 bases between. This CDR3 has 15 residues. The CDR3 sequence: CASSLYSAANEKLFF. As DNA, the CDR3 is TGTGCCAGCAGCTTATACAGTGCTGCTAATGAAAAACTGTTTTTT. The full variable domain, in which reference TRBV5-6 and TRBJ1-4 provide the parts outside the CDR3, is DAGVTQSPTHLIKTRGQQVTLRCSPKSGHDTVSWYQQALGQGPQFIFQYYEEEERQRGNFPDRFSGHQFPNYSSELNVNALLLGDSALYLCASSLYSAANEKLFFGSGTQLSVL.

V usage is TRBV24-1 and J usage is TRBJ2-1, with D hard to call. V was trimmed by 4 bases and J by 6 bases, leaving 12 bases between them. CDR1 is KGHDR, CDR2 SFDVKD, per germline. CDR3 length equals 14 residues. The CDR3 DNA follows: TGTGCCACCAGTGAATCTTCGGGTCCCAATGAGCAGTTCTTC. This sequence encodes CATSESSGPNEQFF.

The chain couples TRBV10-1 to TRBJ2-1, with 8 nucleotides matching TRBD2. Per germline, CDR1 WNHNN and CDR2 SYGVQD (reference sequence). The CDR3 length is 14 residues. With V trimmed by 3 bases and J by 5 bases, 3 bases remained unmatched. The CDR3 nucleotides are TGCGCCAGCAGTGATCCGACTAGCGACAATGAGCAGTTCTTC. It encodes CASSDPTSDNEQFF.

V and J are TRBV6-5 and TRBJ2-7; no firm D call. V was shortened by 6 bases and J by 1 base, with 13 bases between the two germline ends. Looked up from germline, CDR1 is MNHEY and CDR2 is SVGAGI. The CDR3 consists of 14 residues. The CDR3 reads CASSYNEESYEQYF. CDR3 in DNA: TGTGCCAGCAGCTATAATGAGGAGTCCTACGAGCAGTACTTC.

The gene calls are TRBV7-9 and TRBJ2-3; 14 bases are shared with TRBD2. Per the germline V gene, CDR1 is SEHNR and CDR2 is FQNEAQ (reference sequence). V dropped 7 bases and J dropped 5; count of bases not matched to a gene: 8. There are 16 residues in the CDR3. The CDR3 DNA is TGTGCCAGCACGATAGGACTAGCGGGAGGTCTAGATACGCAGTATTTT. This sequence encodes CASTIGLAGGLDTQYF.

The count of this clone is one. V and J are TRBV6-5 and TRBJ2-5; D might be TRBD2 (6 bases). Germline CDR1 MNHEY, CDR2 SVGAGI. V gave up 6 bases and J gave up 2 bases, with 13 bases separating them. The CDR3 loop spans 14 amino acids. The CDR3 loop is CASSPRGWQETQYF. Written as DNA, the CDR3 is TGTGCCAGCAGCCCCCGGGGGTGGCAAGAGACCCAGTACTTC.

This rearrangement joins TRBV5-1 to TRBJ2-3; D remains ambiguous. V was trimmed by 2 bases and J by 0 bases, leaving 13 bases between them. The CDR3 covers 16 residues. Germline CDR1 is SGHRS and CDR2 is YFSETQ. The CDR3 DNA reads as TGCGCCAGCAGCTTAGATACCGAGACTAGCACAGATACGCAGTATTTT. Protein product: CASSLDTETSTDTQYF.